This TCR beta chain was captured by sequencing in a study of T cells in Graves' hyperthyroidism and ophthalmopathy. Amplified TCR beta CDR3 regions came from RNA transcripts. Using the HTBI primer set, a first-round RT-PCR was run on the TCR CDR3. TCRdb re-called the multiplex PCR reads with MiXCR, one entry per CDR3 protein. The sample contains around 300,000 distinct CDR3 sequences, roughly 13% of which appear only once. Ten or more counts support this clonotype. Sequencing was carried out using blood. The receptor was isolated from a woman aged 40 to 50 with Graves' hyperthyroidism.

The CDR3: CASSQEVGYEQYF. The CDR3 nucleotides read TGTGCCAGCAGCCAAGAGGTCGGCTACGAGCAGTACTTC. This chain uses TRBV3-1 with TRBJ2-7, with D uncertain. V was trimmed by 0 bases and J by 3 bases, leaving 6 bases between them. The CDR3 spans 13 residues. CDR1 LGHDT and CDR2 YNNKEL come from the germline V gene (reference sequence).